These T cell receptor beta chains were read from a single sample in a study of T cells in Graves' hyperthyroidism and ophthalmopathy. From the multiplex PCR reads, TCRdb called clonotypes with MiXCR, one entry per CDR3 protein. The top ten clones hold roughly a fifth of a sample with hundreds of thousands of distinct CDR3 sequences, 15% of them seen once. Source material: blood. The receptors here all came from a woman aged 55-70 years with Graves' ophthalmopathy. Both conserved end residues are part of each CDR3. The D gene is left open where the match is weak. Where a row states a size, it is once, few, many or the class of an expanded clone; other rows omit it.

V gene: TRBV5-1; clone size: few; J gene: TRBJ2-3; D gene: TRBD2; CDR3 DNA: TGCGCCAGCAGCGCGGAGGGACTAGCGGGAGGATCGGGCACAGATACGCAGTATTTT; CDR3 protein: CASSAEGLAGGSGTDTQYF
V gene: TRBV29-1; clone size: many; J gene: TRBJ1-1; D gene: TRBD1; CDR3 DNA: TGCAGCGTTGAGACAGGGAGGGACACTGAAGCTTTCTTT; CDR3 protein: CSVETGRDTEAFF
V gene: TRBV12-3/TRBV12-4; clone size: few; J gene: TRBJ2-6; D gene: -; CDR3 DNA: TGTGCCAGCAGGCAACAGGGCACTGGGGCCAACGTCCTGACTTTC; CDR3 protein: CASRQQGTGANVLTF
V gene: TRBV7-2; clone size: -; J gene: TRBJ2-1; D gene: TRBD1; CDR3 DNA: TGTGCCAGCAGCTTACTACCGGGACAGGGTGTCTATGAGCAGTTCTTC; CDR3 protein: CASSLLPGQGVYEQFF
V gene: TRBV14; clone size: many; J gene: TRBJ2-3; D gene: -; CDR3 DNA: TGTGCCAGCAGCCAGGTCCCAAGAGGAGATACGCAGTATTTT; CDR3 protein: CASSQVPRGDTQYF
V gene: TRBV20-1; clone size: many; J gene: TRBJ1-3; D gene: -; CDR3 DNA: TGCAGTGCTACAGGACCTAAAGGGGGAAACACCATATATTTT; CDR3 protein: CSATGPKGGNTIYF
V gene: TRBV5-6; clone size: many; J gene: TRBJ2-3; D gene: TRBD2; CDR3 DNA: TGTGCCAGCAGCCCCCTAGCGGCCCATGTGGATACGCAGTATTTT; CDR3 protein: CASSPLAAHVDTQYF
V gene: TRBV10-3; clone size: few; J gene: TRBJ1-6; D gene: TRBD1; CDR3 DNA: TGTGCCATCAGCCTCCCTCAGGGGGCAAGGAATTCACCCCTCCACTTT; CDR3 protein: CAISLPQGARNSPLHF
V gene: TRBV20-1; clone size: many; J gene: TRBJ2-5; D gene: -; CDR3 DNA: TGCAGTGCTACCCCTAGCGCCTACCAAGAGACCCAGTACTTC; CDR3 protein: CSATPSAYQETQYF
V gene: TRBV29-1; clone size: many; J gene: TRBJ2-3; D gene: -; CDR3 DNA: TGCAGCGTTGAAGGGGTTACCACAGATACGCAGTATTTT; CDR3 protein: CSVEGVTTDTQYF
V gene: TRBV4-1; clone size: few; J gene: TRBJ1-6; D gene: TRBD1; CDR3 DNA: TGCGCCAGCAGCCAAGGGGGAACAGGGGGATCACCCCTCCACTTT; CDR3 protein: CASSQGGTGGSPLHF
V gene: TRBV12-3/TRBV12-4; clone size: many; J gene: TRBJ2-7; D gene: TRBD2; CDR3 DNA: TGTGCCAGCAGCGTCGCCGGGACTAGCGCTGGTGAGCAGTACTTC; CDR3 protein: CASSVAGTSAGEQYF
V gene: TRBV6-1; clone size: many; J gene: TRBJ2-7; D gene: TRBD1; CDR3 DNA: TGTGCCAGCAGTGATGGGGACAGAGGGTCCTACGAGCAGTACTTC; CDR3 protein: CASSDGDRGSYEQYF